These 22 T cell receptor beta chains were all obtained from the same sample, sequenced in a study of identifying expanded T cells in peripheral blood. Generated by immunoSEQ multiplex PCR, the TCRdb table keeps only in-frame clones and is missing some. The sample yields around 120,000 clones, around 89% seen once. The sample taken for sequencing was blood. These receptors originate from a person aged 18 to 70 in good health.

The V call is TRBV6-6, the J call TRBJ1-4, with 10 positions matching TRBD1. CDR1 and CDR2 (germline): MNHNY, SVGAGI (reference sequence). V shed 0 bases and J 8 bases; nucleotides not matched to a gene: 3. The CDR3 covers 15 residues. The CDR3 reads CASSYSGQGNEKLFF. The DNA for the CDR3 is TGTGCCAGCAGTTACTCGGGACAGGGGAACGAAAAACTGTTTTTT.

The V call is TRBV19, the J call TRBJ1-3; no reliable D call. The germline V and J ends were trimmed by 5 bases and 1 base, with 9 bases remaining between them. CDR3 length: 14 amino acids. CDR1 is LNHDA, CDR2 SQIVND, per germline (reference sequence). The CDR3 spells CASSARGSGNTIYF. CDR3 bases: TGTGCCAGTAGTGCCCGAGGGTCTGGAAACACCATATATTTT.

The CDR3 DNA follows: TGCGCCAGCAGCCATCCCTTAACGGGGGGGGAAGAGACCCAGTACTTC. Amino acid sequence: CASSHPLTGGEETQYF. The genes are TRBV4-1 and TRBJ2-5; TRBD2 agrees at 8 bases. The CDR3 spans 16 residues. Germline CDR1 is MGHRA and CDR2 is YSYEKL. J gave up 3 bases and V 3 bases, and 9 bases lay outside the gene matches.

This chain links TRBV9 with TRBJ2-1, with TRBD1 identical over 7 bases. Trimming at V came to 2 bases and at J to 9 bases, leaving 8 bases not matched to a gene. The V gene's germline CDR1 is SGDLS and CDR2 YYNGEE. The length of the CDR3 is 14 residues. The CDR3 DNA sequence: TGTGCCAGCAGCGTGGGCCGGGACAGCAGTGAGCAGTTCTTC. Amino acid sequence: CASSVGRDSSEQFF.

The rearrangement links TRBV27 to TRBJ2-3; the D gene is possibly TRBD2 (6 bases). With 0 bases removed from V and 0 bases from J, the gap between germline ends came to 10 bases. The V gene's germline CDR1 is MNHEY and CDR2 SMNVEV (reference sequence). The CDR3 runs to 16 residues. The CDR3 spells CASSLSSGYSTDTQYF. The CDR3 bases are TGTGCCAGCAGTTTATCTAGCGGCTACAGCACAGATACGCAGTATTTT.

CDR3 in DNA: TGTGCCAGCAGTTACGGACAGGGGTTTGAGAAACTGTTTTTT. It specifies CASSYGQGFEKLFF. This sequence joins TRBV6-5 and TRBJ1-4, with 9 bases identical to TRBD1. The CDR3 is made up of 14 amino acids. From germline, CDR1 is MNHEY and CDR2 SVGAGI. V dropped 2 bases and J dropped 11; count of bases not matched to a gene: 6.

This clone was seen a single time. The chain has TRBV10-3 and TRBJ1-4; D unresolved. Germline CDR1 is ENHRY and CDR2 is SYGVKD. The germline V and J ends were trimmed by 0 bases and 3 bases, with 8 bases remaining between them. CDR3 size: 15 residues. This CDR3 is CAISESRSANEKLFF. The CDR3 coding sequence is TGTGCCATCAGTGAGTCGAGGTCGGCTAATGAAAAACTGTTTTTT.

This rearrangement joins TRBV7-9 to TRBJ2-7; TRBD1 agrees at 7 bases. Trimming cost V 4 bases and J 6 bases; bases outside gene matches: 6. The CDR3 has 13 residues. The germline gives CDR1 SEHNR, CDR2 FQNEAQ (reference sequence). CDR3 nucleotide sequence: TGTGCCAGCAGCTCCGATACAGGGGTCGAGCAGTACTTC. Its translation: CASSSDTGVEQYF. Full variable domain (rest looked up from reference TRBV7-9 and TRBJ2-7): DTGVSQNPRHKITKRGQNVTFRCDPISEHNRLYWYRQTLGQGPEFLTYFQNEAQLEKSRLLSDRFSAERPKGSFSTLEIQRTEQGDSAMYLCASSSDTGVEQYFGPGTRLTVT.

This sequence joins TRBV9 and TRBJ1-6; no clear D. The ends were cut back, 0 bases at V and 5 bases at J, with 9 bases in the middle. This CDR3 has 15 amino acids. Germline V CDR1 and CDR2: SGDLS, YYNGEE. CDR3 in DNA: TGTGCCAGCAGCGTAGAGGGCGACGATAATTCACCCCTCCACTTT. Translating it yields CASSVEGDDNSPLHF.

The chain combines TRBV19 with TRBJ2-7; possibly TRBD1 or TRBD2 for D (6 bases each). Germline values: CDR1 LNHDA, CDR2 SQIVND (reference sequence). The length of the CDR3 is 14 residues. Trimming shortened V by 5 bases and J by 2 bases, and 13 bases separated the two germline ends. Here the CDR3 reads CASSFGGRTYEQYF. In nucleotides, the CDR3 is TGTGCCAGTAGTTTTGGGGGGCGCACCTACGAGCAGTACTTC.

The sample holds one count of this clone. The CDR3 region has the DNA TGTGCCAGCAGCCTAGGACAGGGTAAAAACTATGGCTACACCTTC. It yields the protein CASSLGQGKNYGYTF. The V gene is TRBV5-4, the J gene TRBJ1-2; TRBD1 agrees at 8 bases. J was trimmed by 2 bases and V by 4 bases; bases with no gene match: 7. CDR3 length: 15 residues. Germline V gene lookup returns CDR1 SGHNT and CDR2 YYREEE (reference sequence).

This sequence joins TRBV5-6 and TRBJ2-7; 10 bases match TRBD1. There are 16 residues in the CDR3. Losses at the gene ends were 3 bases for V and 5 bases for J; bases not matched to a gene: 11. CDR1 and CDR2 from the germline V gene are SGHDT and YYEEEE. CDR3 sequence: CASSSPLDRGYNEQYF. The CDR3 DNA sequence: TGTGCCAGCAGCTCCCCCCTGGACAGGGGGTACAACGAGCAGTACTTC.

This rearrangement joins TRBV7-2 to TRBJ2-7; TRBD2 aligns across 10 bases. The CDR3 contains 15 residues. With V trimmed by 3 bases and J by 3 bases, 5 bases remained unmatched. The V gene's germline CDR1 is SGHTA and CDR2 FQGNSA. As DNA, the CDR3 is TGTGCCAGCAGCTTCACTAGCGGGGTGTACTACGAGCAGTACTTC. It translates to CASSFTSGVYYEQYF.

V and J are TRBV6-5 and TRBJ2-7; the match to TRBD2 covers 10 bases. From germline, CDR1 is MNHEY and CDR2 SVGAGI. The CDR3 runs 15 residues. With V trimmed by 6 bases and J by 2 bases, 7 bases remained unmatched. This chain's CDR3 is CASSRTSGITYEQYF. CDR3 bases: TGTGCCAGCAGCAGAACTAGCGGGATAACCTACGAGCAGTACTTC.

The chain joins TRBV5-1 to TRBJ2-3; no definite D call. Germline V lookup: CDR1 SGHRS, CDR2 YFSETQ. V lost 4 bases and J lost 3, with 21 bases in between. The CDR3 consists of 17 residues. This CDR3 is CASSPALSIRSTDTQYF. The CDR3 region has the DNA TGCGCCAGCAGCCCCGCCCTTTCGATCCGATCAACAGATACGCAGTATTTT. The full variable domain, its missing parts supplied by reference TRBV5-1 and TRBJ2-3, is KAGVTQTPRYLIKTRGQQVTLSCSPISGHRSVSWYQQTPGQGLQFLFEYFSETQRNKGNFPGRFSGRQFSNSRSEMNVSTLELGDSALYLCASSPALSIRSTDTQYFGPGTRLTVL.

This chain links TRBV15 with TRBJ2-5, with 7 positions matching TRBD2. J lost 1 base, V lost 5 bases, and 4 bases had no gene match. Per the germline V gene, CDR1 is LNHNV and CDR2 is YYDKDF (reference sequence). The CDR3 loop spans 14 amino acids. CDR3 coding DNA: TGTGCCACCAGCCTGGGAGGGGCCCAAGAGACCCAGTACTTC. Translation gives CATSLGGAQETQYF.

The J gene is TRBJ1-4, the V gene TRBV5-1, with D perhaps TRBD1 (5 bases). This CDR3 is 15 amino acids long. Trimming took 0 bases from V and 9 from J, leaving 15 bases between them. The V gene's germline CDR1 is SGHRS and CDR2 YFSETQ. This CDR3 reads CASSLDEGPWQKLFF. CDR3 in DNA: TGCGCCAGCAGCTTGGACGAGGGGCCTTGGCAAAAACTGTTTTTT. Full variable domain (rest looked up from reference TRBV5-1 and TRBJ1-4): KAGVTQTPRYLIKTRGQQVTLSCSPISGHRSVSWYQQTPGQGLQFLFEYFSETQRNKGNFPGRFSGRQFSNSRSEMNVSTLELGDSALYLCASSLDEGPWQKLFFGSGTQLSVL.

The chain couples TRBV6-6 to TRBJ2-1; 9 bases fit TRBD2. Unmatched junction bases numbered 3, after V lost 3 bases and J lost 0 bases. CDR1 MNHNY and CDR2 SVGAGI come from the germline V gene (reference sequence). This CDR3 has 16 amino acids. This CDR3 is CASSYSGGSSYNEQFF. The CDR3 coding sequence is TGTGCCAGCAGTTATAGCGGGGGTAGCTCCTACAATGAGCAGTTCTTC.

The rearrangement joins TRBV18 to TRBJ2-7, with D hard to call. Germline V gives CDR1 KGHSH, CDR2 LQKENI. Trimming shortened V by 4 bases and J by 6 bases, and 10 bases separated the two germline ends. The CDR3 covers 12 residues. In DNA, the CDR3 is TGTGCCAGCTCACTCCGTACTCTCGAGCAGTACTTC. It yields the protein CASSLRTLEQYF.

The J gene is TRBJ2-7, the V gene TRBV6-5; 7 positions agree with TRBD2. Germline values: CDR1 MNHEY, CDR2 SVGAGI. The CDR3 has 14 residues. V shed 4 bases and J 1 base; nucleotides not matched to a gene: 4. CDR3 protein: CASSFGGGSYEQYF. The CDR3 bases are TGTGCCAGCAGTTTTGGCGGGGGTTCCTACGAGCAGTACTTC.

CDR3 amino acids: CASSPRAGGFKLFF. As DNA, the CDR3 is TGCGCCAGCAGCCCTCGGGCAGGGGGGTTTAAACTGTTTTTT. V is TRBV5-1 and J is TRBJ1-4; TRBD1 matches 7 bases. Losses at the gene ends were 4 bases for V and 11 bases for J; bases not matched to a gene: 11. This CDR3 region has 14 residues. Germline lookup yields CDR1 SGHRS and CDR2 YFSETQ.

This chain links TRBV7-9 with TRBJ2-1; tentative D call: TRBD2 (5 bases). Germline assignment: CDR1 SEHNR and CDR2 FQNEAQ (reference sequence). V was shortened by 1 base and J by 2 bases, with 9 bases between the two germline ends. CDR3 length equals 15 residues. CDR3 protein: CASSLVQEAYNEQFF. CDR3 nucleotide sequence: TGTGCCAGCAGCTTAGTCCAGGAGGCCTACAATGAGCAGTTCTTC.